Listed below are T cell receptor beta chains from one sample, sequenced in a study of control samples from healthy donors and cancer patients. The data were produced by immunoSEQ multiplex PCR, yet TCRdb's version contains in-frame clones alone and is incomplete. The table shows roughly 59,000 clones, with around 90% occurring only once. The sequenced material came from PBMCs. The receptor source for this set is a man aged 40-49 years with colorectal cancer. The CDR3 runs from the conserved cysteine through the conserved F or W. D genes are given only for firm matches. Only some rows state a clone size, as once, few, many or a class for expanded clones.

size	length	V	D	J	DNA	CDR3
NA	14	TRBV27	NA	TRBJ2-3	TGTGCCAGCAGTCAGGGGCTAGGCACAGATACGCAGTATTTT	CASSQGLGTDTQYF
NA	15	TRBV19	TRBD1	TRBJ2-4	TGTGCCAGTAGTAAGACAGGGTCATCCAAAAACATTCAGTACTTC	CASSKTGSSKNIQYF
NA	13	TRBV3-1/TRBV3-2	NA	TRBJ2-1	TGTGCCAGCAGCCAAGAGGGTAAGGGGCCCGGGTTCTTC	CASSQEGKGPGFF
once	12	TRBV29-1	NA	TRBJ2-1	TGCAGCGTCGTTACTGACAGAAATGAGCAGTTCTTC	CSVVTDRNEQFF
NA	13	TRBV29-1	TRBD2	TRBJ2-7	TGCAGCGTTGAAGCGACTAGCGGGGGAGACCAGTACTTC	CSVEATSGGDQYF
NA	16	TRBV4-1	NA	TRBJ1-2	TGCGCCAGCAGCCAAGATCGGCAGATACTTAACTATGGCTACACCTTC	CASSQDRQILNYGYTF
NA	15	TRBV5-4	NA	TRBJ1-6	TGTGCCAGCAAGGACAGTCTCTCCTATAATTCACCCCTCCACTTT	CASKDSLSYNSPLHF
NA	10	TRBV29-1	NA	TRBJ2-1	TGCAGCGCCCTTTACAATGAGCAGTTCTTC	CSALYNEQFF
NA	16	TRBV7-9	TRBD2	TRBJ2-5	TGTGCCAGCAGCCCAAATCTAGCGGGGGGTCAAGAGACCCAGTACTTC	CASSPNLAGGQETQYF
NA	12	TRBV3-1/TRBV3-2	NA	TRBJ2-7	TGTGCCAGCAGTCAAACTCGGGGGGAGCAGTACTTC	CASSQTRGEQYF
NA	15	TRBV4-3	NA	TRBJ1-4	TGCGCCAGCAGCCAAGGGGGAAAAAAGCGGGAAAAACTGTTTTTT	CASSQGGKKREKLFF
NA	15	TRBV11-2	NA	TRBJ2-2	TGTGCCAGCAGCCTGGACAGATCGAACACCGGGGAGCTGTTTTTT	CASSLDRSNTGELFF
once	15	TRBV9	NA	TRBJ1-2	TGTGCCAGCAGCCCCGAAGGGGCAGGGCGGTATGGCTACACCTTC	CASSPEGAGRYGYTF
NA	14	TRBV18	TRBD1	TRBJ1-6	TGTGCCAGCTCACACGACAGGGATAATTCACCCCTCCACTTT	CASSHDRDNSPLHF
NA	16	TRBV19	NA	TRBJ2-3	TGTGCCAGTAGTAAGGACACGGGGGTGTTCACAGATACGCAGTATTTT	CASSKDTGVFTDTQYF
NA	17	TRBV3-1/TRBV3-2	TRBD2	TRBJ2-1	TGTGCCAGCAGCCGACGGACTAGCGGGGGGGCCTCGAATGAGCAGTTCTTC	CASSRRTSGGASNEQFF
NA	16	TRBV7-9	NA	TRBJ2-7	TGTGCCAGCAGCCCAAATACAGGGCTGGACCCCTACGAGCAGTACTTC	CASSPNTGLDPYEQYF
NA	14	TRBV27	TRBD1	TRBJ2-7	TGTGCCAGCAGGACCGGGACAGGGTACTACGAGCAGTACTTC	CASRTGTGYYEQYF
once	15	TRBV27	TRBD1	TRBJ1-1	TGTGCCAGCAGTTTATCATGGACAGGGGTTACTGAAGCTTTCTTT	CASSLSWTGVTEAFF
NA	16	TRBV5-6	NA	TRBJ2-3	TGTGCCAGCAGCGGGCTAGGGGACGCTAGCACAGATACGCAGTATTTT	CASSGLGDASTDTQYF
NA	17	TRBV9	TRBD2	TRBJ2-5	TGTGCCAGCACCCCGGACTTAAGCGGGGGGGTACAGGAGACCCAGTACTTC	CASTPDLSGGVQETQYF
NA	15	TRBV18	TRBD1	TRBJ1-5	TGTGCCAGCTCGAAAGGACAGGGGAAGAATCAGCCCCAGCATTTT	CASSKGQGKNQPQHF
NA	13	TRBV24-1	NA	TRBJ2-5	TGTGCCACCAGTGACGGGGGCAGGGAGACCCAGTACTTC	CATSDGGRETQYF
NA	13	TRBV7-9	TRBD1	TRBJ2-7	TGTGCCAGCAGCTTCGACGGACAGGGCGAGCAGTACTTC	CASSFDGQGEQYF
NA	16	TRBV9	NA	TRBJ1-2	TGTGCCAGCAGCGTAGCTGGGGACAACCCCAGTGATGGCTACACCTTC	CASSVAGDNPSDGYTF
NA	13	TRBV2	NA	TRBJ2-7	TGTGCCAGCAGTGAACCTTGGGGCTACGAGCAGTACTTC	CASSEPWGYEQYF
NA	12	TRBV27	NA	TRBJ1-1	TGTGCCAGCCCCGAGTTGAACACTGAAGCTTTCTTT	CASPELNTEAFF
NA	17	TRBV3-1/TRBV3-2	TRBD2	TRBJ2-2	TGTGCCAGCAGCCAAGCCCCCCAAGCGGGGGACACCGGGGAGCTGTTTTTT	CASSQAPQAGDTGELFF
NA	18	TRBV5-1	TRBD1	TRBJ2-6	TGCGCCAGCAGCTTGGACCCGACAGGGTCCTCTGGGGCCAACGTCCTGACTTTC	CASSLDPTGSSGANVLTF
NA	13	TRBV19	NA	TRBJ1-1	TGTGCCAGTAGTATACGGTGGAACACTGAAGCTTTCTTT	CASSIRWNTEAFF
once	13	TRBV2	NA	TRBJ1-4	TGTGCCAGCACCCCAGAGCTTTATGAAAAACTGTTTTTT	CASTPELYEKLFF
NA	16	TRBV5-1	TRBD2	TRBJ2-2	TGCGCCAGCAGCTTACTAGCGGGGGGGAACACCGGGGAGCTGTTTTTT	CASSLLAGGNTGELFF
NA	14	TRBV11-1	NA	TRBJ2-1	TGTGCCAGCAGCTTCTCCGGGACCTCCAGTGAGCAGTTCTTC	CASSFSGTSSEQFF
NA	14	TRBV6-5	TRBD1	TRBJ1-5	TGTGCCAGCAGACGACAGGGCGGCAATCAGCCCCAGCATTTT	CASRRQGGNQPQHF
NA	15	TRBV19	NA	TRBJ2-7	TGTGCCAGTAGTATTCGGAGCAGGGGAAGGGACGAGCAGTACTTC	CASSIRSRGRDEQYF
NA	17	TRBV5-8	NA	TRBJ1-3	TGTGCCAGCACCGATCGATGGCGAGGAGGGCTTGGAAACACCATATATTTT	CASTDRWRGGLGNTIYF
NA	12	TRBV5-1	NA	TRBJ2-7	TGCGCCAGCAGCTTGGATACAGGGGAGCAGTACTTC	CASSLDTGEQYF
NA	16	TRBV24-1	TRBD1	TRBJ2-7	TGTGCCACCAGTGATCGCGGGACAGGGGGCCTCGACGAGCAGTACTTC	CATSDRGTGGLDEQYF
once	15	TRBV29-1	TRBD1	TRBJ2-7	TGCAGCGTTGAAGTTCGCACCAGAAACAGGGGCGAGCAGTACTTC	CSVEVRTRNRGEQYF
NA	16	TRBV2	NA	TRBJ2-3	TGTGCCAGCAGTGGTAACAGCTATCAAGGCACAGATACGCAGTATTTT	CASSGNSYQGTDTQYF
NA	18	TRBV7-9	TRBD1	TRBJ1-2	TGTGCCAGCAGCTTAGGTCTGGGACAGGGGGCGTTGGACTATGGCTACACCTTC	CASSLGLGQGALDYGYTF
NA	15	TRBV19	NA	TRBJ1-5	TGTGCCAGTAAACCTGGACAGACCTATAGTCAGCCCCAGCATTTT	CASKPGQTYSQPQHF